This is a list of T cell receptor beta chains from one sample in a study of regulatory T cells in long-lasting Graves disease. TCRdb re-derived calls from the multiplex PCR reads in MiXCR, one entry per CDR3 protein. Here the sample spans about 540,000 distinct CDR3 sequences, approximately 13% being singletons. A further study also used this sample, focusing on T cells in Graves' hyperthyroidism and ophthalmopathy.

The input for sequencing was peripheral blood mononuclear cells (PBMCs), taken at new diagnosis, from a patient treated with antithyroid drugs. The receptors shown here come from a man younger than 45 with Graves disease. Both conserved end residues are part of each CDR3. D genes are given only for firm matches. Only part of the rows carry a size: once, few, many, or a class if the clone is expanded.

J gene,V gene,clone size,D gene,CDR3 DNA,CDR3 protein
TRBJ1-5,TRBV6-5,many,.,TGTGCCAGCAGTTACTCGATGGGTAGGCATAGCAATCAGCCCCAGCATTTT,CASSYSMGRHSNQPQHF
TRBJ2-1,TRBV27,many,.,TGTGCCAGCAGTTTATACGTAGGGGACCTATATTACAATGAGCAGTTCTTC,CASSLYVGDLYYNEQFF
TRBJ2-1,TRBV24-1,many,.,TGTGCCACCAGTGACGACAATGAGCAGTTCTTC,CATSDDNEQFF
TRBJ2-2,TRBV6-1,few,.,TGTGCCAACAGGGTAGGAGGCGGGGAGCTGTTTTTT,CANRVGGGELFF
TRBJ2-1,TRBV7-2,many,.,TGTGCCAGCAGCTCCCAGCGGATCTACAATGAGCAGTTCTTC,CASSSQRIYNEQFF
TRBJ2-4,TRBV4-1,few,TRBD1,TGCGCCCCGAAGGACAGGGGGTCCAAAAACATTCAGTACTTC,CAPKDRGSKNIQYF
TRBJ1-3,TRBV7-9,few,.,TGTGCCAGCACCCCGTCAGGTGGAAACACCATATATTTT,CASTPSGGNTIYF
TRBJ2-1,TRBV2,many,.,TGTGCCAGCGCGGGACAGAACTACAATGAGCAGTTCTTC,CASAGQNYNEQFF
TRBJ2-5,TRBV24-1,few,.,TGTGCCACCAGTGATTTTAGTGGGAGGTTCCAAGAGACCCAGTACTTC,CATSDFSGRFQETQYF
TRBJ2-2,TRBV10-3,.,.,TGTGCCATCAGTGACGTGGGGGGGAACACCGGGGAGCTGTTTTTT,CAISDVGGNTGELFF
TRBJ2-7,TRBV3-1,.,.,TGTGCCAGCAGCCAAAAAAGCTACGAGCAGTACTTC,CASSQKSYEQYF
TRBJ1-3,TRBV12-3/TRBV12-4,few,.,TGTGCCAGCAGTACAGGGAATAAAAACACCATATATTTT,CASSTGNKNTIYF
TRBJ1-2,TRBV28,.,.,TGCGCCAGCAGCCAATACTCGGGGGCCGGCTATGGCTACACCTTC,CASSQYSGAGYGYTF
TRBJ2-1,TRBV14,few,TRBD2,TGTGCCAGCAGCCAAAAGGAGACTAGCGGGAGGAATGAGCAGTTCTTC,CASSQKETSGRNEQFF
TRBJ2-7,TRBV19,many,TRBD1,TGTGCCAGTACCCTTGCCGGGGGACAGGGGTACGAGCAGTACTTC,CASTLAGGQGYEQYF
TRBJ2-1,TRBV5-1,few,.,TGTGCCAGCAGCTATAGAGCCGATCACAATGAGCAGTTCTTC,CASSYRADHNEQFF
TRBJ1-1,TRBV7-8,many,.,TGTGCCAGCAGCTTTGGTTGGCACACTGAAGCTTTCTTT,CASSFGWHTEAFF
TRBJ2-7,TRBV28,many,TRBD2,TGTGCCAGCACTTGGGTTGGGCTAGCGGGAGGAAACGAGCAGTACTTC,CASTWVGLAGGNEQYF
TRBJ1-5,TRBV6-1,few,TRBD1,TGTGCCAGCAAGAGGGACAGGGCGGATCAGCCCCAGCATTTT,CASKRDRADQPQHF
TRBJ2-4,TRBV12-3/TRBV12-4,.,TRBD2,TGTGCCAGCACCATGGGGGGGTTAGCCAAAAACATTCAGTACTTC,CASTMGGLAKNIQYF
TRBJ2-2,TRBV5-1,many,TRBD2,TGCGCCAGCAGCTTGAGGACTAGCGGGACCGGGGAGCTGTTTTTT,CASSLRTSGTGELFF
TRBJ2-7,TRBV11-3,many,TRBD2,TGTGCCAGCAGCCCAGGGACTAGCGGGGCGTCGCATGGAGAGCAGTACTTC,CASSPGTSGASHGEQYF
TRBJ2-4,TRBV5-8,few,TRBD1,TGTGCCAGCAGCTTCTGGGGACAGGCAAACATTCAGTACTTC,CASSFWGQANIQYF
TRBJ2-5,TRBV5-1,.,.,TGCGCCAGCAGCTTGGCCGGGTGGCAAGAGACCCAGTACTTC,CASSLAGWQETQYF
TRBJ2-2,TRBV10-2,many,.,TGCGCCAGCACTGGGGGCCCAACGAACACCGGGGAGCTGTTTTTT,CASTGGPTNTGELFF
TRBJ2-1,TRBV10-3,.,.,TGTGCCATCCGGGGGTCCTACAATGAGCAGTTCTTC,CAIRGSYNEQFF
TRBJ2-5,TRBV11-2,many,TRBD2,TGTGCCAGCAGCCCGGGGACTAGTGGGGGGACCCAGTACTTC,CASSPGTSGGTQYF
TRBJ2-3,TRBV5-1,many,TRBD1,TGCGCCAGCAGAACCGGGACAGCCACAGATACGCAGTATTTT,CASRTGTATDTQYF
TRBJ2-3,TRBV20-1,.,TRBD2,TGCAGTGCTAGTTGGCATGGACTAGCGGGAGGAACTGGTAGCACAGATACGCAGTATTTT,CSASWHGLAGGTGSTDTQYF
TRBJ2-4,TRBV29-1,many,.,TGCAGCGCGCCGATTCAGTACTTC,CSAPIQYF
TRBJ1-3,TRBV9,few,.,TGTGCCAGCAGCGTAGGGGGCGAGAACACCATATATTTT,CASSVGGENTIYF
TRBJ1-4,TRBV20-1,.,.,TGCAGTCACTGGGATGGGAATTCTAATGAAAAACTGTTTTTT,CSHWDGNSNEKLFF
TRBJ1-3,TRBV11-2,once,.,TGTGCCAGCAGCTGGGGGATTGGAGGGTCCGGAAACACCATATATTTT,CASSWGIGGSGNTIYF
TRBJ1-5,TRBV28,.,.,TGTGCCAGCAGTTTAGGACGGTGGGATCAGCCCCAGCATTTT,CASSLGRWDQPQHF
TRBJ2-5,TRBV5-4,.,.,TGTGCCAGCAGCATCCGGGACAGTGGAGGGGAGACCCAGTACTTC,CASSIRDSGGETQYF
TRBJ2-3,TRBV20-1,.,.,TGCAGTGCTCTGGAACAGCGGGTACACACGAGCACAGATACGCAGTATTTT,CSALEQRVHTSTDTQYF
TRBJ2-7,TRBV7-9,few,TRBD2,TGTGCCAGCAGGAGTAGCGGGATCTACGAGCAGTACTTC,CASRSSGIYEQYF
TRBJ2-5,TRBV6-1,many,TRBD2,TGTGCCAGCAGACCAGGACTAGCGGAGTTTGCAGAGACCCAGTACTTC,CASRPGLAEFAETQYF
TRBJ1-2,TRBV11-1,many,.,TGTGCCAGCAGTCCTACAGGTCGCTATGGCTACACCTTC,CASSPTGRYGYTF
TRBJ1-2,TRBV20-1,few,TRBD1,TGCAGTGCTAGCCCCCGGGACAGGGGTTTGACCTATGGCTACACCTTC,CSASPRDRGLTYGYTF
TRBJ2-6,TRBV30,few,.,TGTGCCTGGGGCGGACCCTCCGGGGCCAACGTCCTGACTTTC,CAWGGPSGANVLTF
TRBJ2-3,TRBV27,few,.,TGTGCCAGCAGTTTAAACTGCAGGGGAGATACGCAGTATTTT,CASSLNCRGDTQYF
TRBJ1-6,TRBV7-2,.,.,TGTGCCAGCAGCCCCCGAAGGGGCAGGACTTTTAATTCACCCCTCCACTTT,CASSPRRGRTFNSPLHF